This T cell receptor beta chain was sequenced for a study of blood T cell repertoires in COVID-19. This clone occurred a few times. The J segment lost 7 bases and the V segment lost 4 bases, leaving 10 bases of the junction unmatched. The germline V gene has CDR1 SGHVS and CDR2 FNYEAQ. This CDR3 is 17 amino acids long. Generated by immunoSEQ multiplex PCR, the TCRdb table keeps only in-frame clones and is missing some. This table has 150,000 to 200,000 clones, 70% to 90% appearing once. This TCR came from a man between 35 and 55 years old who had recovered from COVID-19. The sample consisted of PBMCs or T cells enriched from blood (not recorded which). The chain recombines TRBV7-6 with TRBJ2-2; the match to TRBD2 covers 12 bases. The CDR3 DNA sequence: TGTGCCAGCAGCTACTCCGGGACTAGCGGGCGGGACGGGGAGCTGTTTTTT. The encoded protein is CASSYSGTSGRDGELFF.